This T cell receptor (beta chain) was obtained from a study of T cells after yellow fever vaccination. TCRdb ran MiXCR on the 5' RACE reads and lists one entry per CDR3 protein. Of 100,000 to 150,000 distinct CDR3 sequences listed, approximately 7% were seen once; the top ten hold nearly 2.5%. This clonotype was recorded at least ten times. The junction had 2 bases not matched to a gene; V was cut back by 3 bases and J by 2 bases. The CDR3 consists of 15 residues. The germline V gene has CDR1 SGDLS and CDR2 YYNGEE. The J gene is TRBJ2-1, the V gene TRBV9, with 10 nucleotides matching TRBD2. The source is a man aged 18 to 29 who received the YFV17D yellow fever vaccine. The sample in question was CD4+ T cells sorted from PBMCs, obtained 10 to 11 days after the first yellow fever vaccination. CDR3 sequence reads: CASSDSGGPYNEQFF. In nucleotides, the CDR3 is TGTGCCAGCAGCGATAGCGGGGGGCCCTACAATGAGCAGTTCTTC.